Listed here are 26 T cell receptor beta chains from one sample, sequenced in a study of OX40 agonist ivuxolimab in advanced cancers. Produced via immunoSEQ multiplex PCR; TCRdb's table is partial and in-frame only. The data show approximately 110,000 clones, around 90% seen once. The input for sequencing was CD4+ or CD8+ T cells sorted from blood, taken in a trial of the OX40 agonist ivuxolimab. The receptors stem from an adult with an advanced solid tumor such as melanoma, head and neck, liver or kidney cancer.

The V call is TRBV19, the J call TRBJ1-5; D gene ambiguous. This CDR3 has 12 residues. Germline V gene lookup returns CDR1 LNHDA and CDR2 SQIVND (reference sequence). V dropped 5 bases and J dropped 6 bases, with 8 bases sitting between them. The DNA for the CDR3 is TGTGCCAGTAGTCCAAGGTCTCAGCCCCAGCATTTT. It specifies CASSPRSQPQHF.

V gene TRBV7-3 combines with J gene TRBJ2-3, with D hard to call. Trimming pared 5 bases from V and 2 bases from J, leaving 5 bases between. Germline CDR1 reads SGHTA; CDR2 reads FQGTGA. The CDR3 has 12 residues. As DNA, the CDR3 is TGTGCCAGCAGCCCCGACACAGATACGCAGTATTTT. The encoded protein is CASSPDTDTQYF.

This clone was observed once. This chain joins TRBV5-4 and TRBJ2-7; unclear D gene. This CDR3 spans 13 amino acids. In germline, CDR1 is SGHNT, CDR2 YYREEE (reference sequence). Trimming shortened V by 2 bases and J by 2 bases, and 8 bases separated the two germline ends. This CDR3 is CASSLWGAYEQYF. The CDR3 DNA follows: TGTGCCAGCAGCTTATGGGGTGCCTACGAGCAGTACTTC.

This chain links TRBV10-3 with TRBJ1-1, with 9 bases that match TRBD1. V lost 10 bases to trimming and J lost 0 bases; unmatched junction nucleotides: 3. Looked up from germline, CDR1 is ENHRY and CDR2 is SYGVKD. The length of the CDR3 is 13 residues. CDR3 region: CATTGGLNTEAFF. Written as DNA, the CDR3 is TGTGCCACCACAGGGGGCCTGAACACTGAAGCTTTCTTT.

The V and J genes are TRBV5-6 and TRBJ1-2; 10 positions match TRBD1. V lost 3 bases to trimming and J lost 5 bases; unmatched junction nucleotides: 4. This CDR3 is 14 amino acids long. Germline-derived CDR1 and CDR2 are SGHDT and YYEEEE. The CDR3 spells CASSWDRGGYGYTF. For the CDR3, the DNA is TGTGCCAGCAGCTGGGACAGGGGCGGATATGGCTACACCTTC. Filled out from reference TRBV5-6 and TRBJ1-2, the complete variable domain reads DAGVTQSPTHLIKTRGQQVTLRCSPKSGHDTVSWYQQALGQGPQFIFQYYEEEERQRGNFPDRFSGHQFPNYSSELNVNALLLGDSALYLCASSWDRGGYGYTFGSGTRLTVV.

The chain couples TRBV7-2 to TRBJ2-5; maybe TRBD1 (6 bases). The V end was cut by 5 bases, the J end by 5 bases, with 12 bases between. The CDR3 sequence is 13 residues long. Germline CDR1 and CDR2: SGHTA and FQGNSA. CDR3 sequence (DNA): TGTGCCAGCAGCAAGCGGACAGAGGAGACCCAGTACTTC. The encoded protein is CASSKRTEETQYF.

The V call is TRBV5-1, the J call TRBJ1-5; the D is unclear. V was cut by 2 bases and J by 1 base, with 4 bases left in between. The germline gives CDR1 SGHRS, CDR2 YFSETQ. This CDR3 is built from 13 residues. The CDR3 sequence is CASSFSSNQPQHF. Here the CDR3 DNA reads TGCGCCAGCAGCTTCTCCAGCAATCAGCCCCAGCATTTT. The full variable domain, rest sourced from reference TRBV5-1 and TRBJ1-5, is KAGVTQTPRYLIKTRGQQVTLSCSPISGHRSVSWYQQTPGQGLQFLFEYFSETQRNKGNFPGRFSGRQFSNSRSEMNVSTLELGDSALYLCASSFSSNQPQHFGDGTRLSIL.

In the case of this clone: This specimen includes other DNA sequences encoding the same CDR3. This chain connects TRBV28 to TRBJ1-5; weak D call: TRBD1 (5 bases). Germline CDR1 MDHEN, CDR2 SYDVKM. The V end lost 6 bases, the J end lost 5 bases, and 14 bases lay between the germline ends. The CDR3 has 14 residues. The CDR3 region has the DNA TGTGCCAGCAGCGGACCGCAGGGCTATCAGCCCCAGCATTTT. Translation gives CASSGPQGYQPQHF.

The gene calls are TRBV5-8 and TRBJ1-1; no clear D gene. This CDR3 is 13 amino acids long. Germline lookup yields CDR1 SGHTS and CDR2 YDEGEE. Trimming cost V 4 bases and J 1 base, with 8 bases left between them. The CDR3 nucleotides are TGTGCCAGCAGCCGCTACGGGAACACTGAAGCTTTCTTT. Encoded protein: CASSRYGNTEAFF.

The chain couples TRBV28 to TRBJ1-2; no reliable D call. The CDR3 is 11 residues long. Germline V gene data show CDR1 as MDHEN and CDR2 as SYDVKM. Trimming took 6 bases from V and 1 from J, leaving 3 bases between them. The CDR3 loop is CASRINYGYTF. The CDR3 DNA reads as TGTGCCAGCAGAATTAACTATGGCTACACCTTC.

The J gene is TRBJ2-1, the V gene TRBV18; the match to TRBD2 covers 12 bases. This CDR3 comprises 15 residues. Trimming took 8 bases from V and 8 from J; bases not matched to a gene: 10. Per the germline V gene, CDR1 is KGHSH and CDR2 is LQKENI. CDR3 coding DNA: TGTGCCAGCCCCGGACTAGCGGGGACCGGGGATGAGCAGTTCTTC. It encodes CASPGLAGTGDEQFF.

V and J are TRBV7-2 and TRBJ2-7, with D tentatively TRBD1 or TRBD2 (5 bases each). Germline V gene lookup returns CDR1 SGHTA and CDR2 FQGNSA. The ends were cut back, 2 bases at V and 0 bases at J, with 8 bases in the middle. This CDR3 contains 14 residues. Here the CDR3 reads CASSLNGGSYEQYF. The CDR3 coding sequence is TGTGCCAGCAGCTTAAATGGGGGCTCCTACGAGCAGTACTTC.

V is TRBV11-2 and J is TRBJ1-5; the D gene is possibly TRBD1 (5 bases). CDR3 length: 18 amino acids. Trimming took off 0 bases at V and 7 bases at J, with 22 bases between the two ends. CDR1 and CDR2 from the germline V gene are SGHAT and FQNNGV. CDR3 DNA sequence: TGTGCCAGCAGCTTAGACCTTCCTGGCCGCCAGGGAACGCAGCCCCAGCATTTT. Protein product: CASSLDLPGRQGTQPQHF.

This chain uses TRBV19 with TRBJ1-3; D might be TRBD1 (5 bases). Germline CDR1 LNHDA, CDR2 SQIVND (reference sequence). The CDR3 extends over 17 amino acids. Trimming stripped 0 bases from V and 0 bases from J, with 12 bases between. The CDR3 region has the DNA TGTGCCAGTAGTATAGATCCAGGGAGTCGCTCTGGAAACACCATATATTTT. The encoded protein is CASSIDPGSRSGNTIYF.

This clone was seen once. The CDR3 nucleotides read TGTGCCAGCAGTTTAACTAGCGGCGGAGGAGGAGGGATGGATACGCAGTATTTT. Residues: CASSLTSGGGGGMDTQYF. This sequence joins TRBV27 and TRBJ2-3, with 8 bases identical to TRBD2. V trimming: 2 bases; J trimming: 6 bases; junction bases outside the gene matches: 16. Germline V gene sequence: CDR1 MNHEY, CDR2 SMNVEV (reference sequence). CDR3 size: 18 residues.

The chain is built from TRBV2 and TRBJ2-1; 11 positions match TRBD2. The CDR3 sequence is 16 residues long. Germline V gene lookup returns CDR1 SNHLY and CDR2 FYNNEI. With 4 bases clipped from V and 7 bases from J, the junction kept 9 bases outside the gene matches. The CDR3 here is CASSGLLAGGGNEQFF. The CDR3, as DNA: TGTGCCAGCAGTGGTCTTCTAGCGGGAGGAGGGAATGAGCAGTTCTTC.

The chain links TRBV5-1 to TRBJ2-5; 7 nucleotides align to TRBD2. The CDR3 covers 14 residues. Looked up from germline, CDR1 is SGHRS and CDR2 is YFSETQ. After removal of 4 bases from V and 2 bases from J, the junction contained 5 bases not matched to a gene. The CDR3 DNA sequence: TGCGCCAGCAGCCTTGGGGGGGGGCAAGAGACCCAGTACTTC. This translates into CASSLGGGQETQYF.

The chain is built from TRBV23-1 and TRBJ2-1, with D tentatively TRBD1 (5 bases). TRBV23-1 is noted as an ORF with a role that remains uncertain. The V end was cut by 2 bases, the J end by 4 bases, with 9 bases between. This CDR3 is built from 14 residues. The CDR3 DNA reads as TGCGCCAGCAGTCAAGGAGACAGTTACAATGAGCAGTTCTTC. The encoded protein is CASSQGDSYNEQFF.

CDR3 nucleotide sequence: TGTGCCTGGAGTGTCAGCGCCAATCAGCCCCAGCATTTT. Translated: CAWSVSANQPQHF. The genes are TRBV30 and TRBJ1-5; D uncertain. V shed 0 bases and J shed 3 bases, with 6 bases lying between them. The germline gives CDR1 GTSNPN, CDR2 SVGIG (reference sequence). The CDR3 is made up of 13 amino acids.

The gene calls are TRBV6-6 and TRBJ1-4, with D unresolved. In germline, CDR1 is MNHNY, CDR2 SVGAGI (reference sequence). Trimming left V 4 bases short and J 0 bases short, with 12 bases between. The CDR3 has 16 amino acids. This CDR3 reads CASSWRNTATNEKLFF. CDR3 sequence (DNA): TGTGCCAGCAGTTGGCGAAATACCGCAACTAATGAAAAACTGTTTTTT.

The sample holds a few counts of this clone. The V call is TRBV18, the J call TRBJ2-7; D is ambiguous. Trimming shortened V by 3 bases and J by 2 bases, and 8 bases separated the two germline ends. The CDR3 sequence is 13 residues long. The germline gives CDR1 KGHSH, CDR2 LQKENI. This chain's CDR3 is CASSPRLTYEQYF. The CDR3 DNA reads TGTGCCAGCTCACCGCGGCTGACCTACGAGCAGTACTTC.

The chain combines TRBV27 with TRBJ2-7, with 7 bases that match TRBD1. V trimming: 5 bases; J trimming: 3 bases; junction bases outside the gene matches: 4. The CDR3 is made up of 13 amino acids. Germline V lookup: CDR1 MNHEY, CDR2 SMNVEV (reference sequence). CDR3 sequence: CASSARDSYEQYF. CDR3 in DNA: TGTGCCAGCAGTGCCCGGGACAGCTACGAGCAGTACTTC.

V and J are TRBV6-1 and TRBJ2-5; TRBD1 is a possible D gene (5 bases). The CDR3 sequence is 14 residues long. The V gene's germline CDR1 is MNHNS and CDR2 SASEGT. Trimming removed 3 bases at V and 2 bases at J, with 10 bases between. The CDR3 spells CASSELGPQETQYF. CDR3 sequence (DNA): TGTGCCAGCAGTGAGCTGGGGCCTCAAGAGACCCAGTACTTC.

The V gene is TRBV14, the J gene TRBJ2-1; no reliable D call. V shed 1 base and J shed 0 bases, with 10 bases lying between them. This CDR3 is 16 amino acids long. Germline CDR1 is SGHDN and CDR2 is FVKESK. CDR3 residues: CASSQVHRSSYNEQFF. The CDR3 DNA is TGTGCCAGCAGCCAAGTGCACCGAAGCTCCTACAATGAGCAGTTCTTC.

This clone was observed once. The CDR3 nucleotides read TGTGCCAGCAGCTTAGGGACAGCCTATGGCTACACCTTC. This gives the protein CASSLGTAYGYTF. The chain has TRBV7-2 and TRBJ1-2; possibly TRBD1 for D (6 bases). The germline CDR1 and CDR2 sequences are SGHTA and FQGNSA. This CDR3 spans 13 amino acids. Trimming shortened V by 1 base and J by 4 bases, and 7 bases separated the two germline ends.

This clone was detected only once. The rearrangement links TRBV5-6 to TRBJ1-1, with 8 bases fitting TRBD1. The length of the CDR3 is 15 residues. Per germline, CDR1 SGHDT and CDR2 YYEEEE. J was trimmed by 3 bases and V by 1 base; bases with no gene match: 5. The CDR3 bases are TGTGCCAGCAGCTTGAGGACAGGGTGGGACACTGAAGCTTTCTTT. Encoded protein: CASSLRTGWDTEAFF.